The 8 T cell receptor beta chains below come from one sample, sequenced in a study of blood T cell repertoires in COVID-19. Sequencing used immunoSEQ multiplex PCR; TCRdb keeps in-frame clones, though not all of them. The table records a few hundred thousand clones, 85% to 90% of them present only once. Material for sequencing was PBMCs or T cells enriched from blood (not recorded which). These receptors came from a woman in her forties or fifties who had recovered from COVID-19.

The rearrangement uses TRBV24-1 and TRBJ2-3, with D perhaps matching TRBD1 (6 bases). Trimming shortened V by 2 bases and J by 4 bases, and 18 bases separated the two germline ends. The CDR3 is 17 amino acids. CDR1 is KGHDR and CDR2 is SFDVKD in the germline V gene. The CDR3 bases are TGTGCCACCAGTGATTCGGAGACAGGAGATGACGCAGATACGCAGTATTTT. As protein: CATSDSETGDDADTQYF.

The V gene is TRBV3-1 (or the pseudogene TRBV3-2), the J gene TRBJ1-2; 8 nucleotides agree with TRBD1. Germline V CDR1 and CDR2: LGHDT, YNNKEL (reference sequence). J was trimmed by 8 bases and V by 4 bases; bases with no gene match: 9. CDR3 length: 14 residues. The CDR3 DNA reads as TGTGCCAGCAGCCGGCTGGGACAGGACAAGGGCTACACCTTC. Amino acid sequence: CASSRLGQDKGYTF.

The chain employs TRBV3-1 (or the pseudogene TRBV3-2) and TRBJ1-2; 9 bases line up with TRBD1. The CDR3 extends over 15 amino acids. The junction had 10 bases not matched to a gene; V was cut back by 3 bases and J by 8 bases. Germline V gene data show CDR1 as LGHDT and CDR2 as YNNKEL (reference sequence). CDR3 in DNA: TGTGCCAGCAGCCACACCGGGACAGGGAGTGTCGGCTACACCTTC. Its protein is CASSHTGTGSVGYTF.

The J gene is TRBJ1-1, the V gene TRBV6-5; TRBD1 matches at 7 bases. Germline loops: CDR1 MNHEY, CDR2 SVGAGI. V was clipped by 2 bases and J by 5 bases; unmatched bases: 2. CDR3 length: 13 amino acids. The CDR3 region is CASSYDRVTEAFF. The CDR3, as DNA: TGTGCCAGCAGTTACGACAGGGTAACTGAAGCTTTCTTT.

This clone appeared once. The chain recombines TRBV2 with TRBJ1-5; D might be TRBD1 (6 bases). The CDR3 runs 15 residues. The V end lost 4 bases, the J end lost 4 bases, and 14 bases lay between the germline ends. The V gene's germline CDR1 is SNHLY and CDR2 FYNNEI. In DNA, the CDR3 is TGTGCCAGCAGTGCAGGTAGGACAGCGAATCAGCCCCAGCATTTT. Translating gives CASSAGRTANQPQHF. Looking up the rest from reference TRBV2 and TRBJ1-5 gives the full variable domain: EPEVTQTPSHQVTQMGQEVILRCVPISNHLYFYWYRQILGQKVEFLVSFYNNEISEKSEIFDDQFSVERPDGSNFTLKIRSTKLEDSAMYFCASSAGRTANQPQHFGDGTRLSIL.

The chain has TRBV7-8 and TRBJ2-1; 12 positions match TRBD2. CDR1 and CDR2 (germline): SGHVS, FQNEAQ. V was clipped by 8 bases and J by 7 bases; unmatched bases: 3. The CDR3 is made up of 13 amino acids. This CDR3 is CASASGGANEQFF. CDR3 nucleotide sequence: TGTGCCAGCGCTAGCGGGGGGGCAAATGAGCAGTTCTTC.

The chain carries TRBV5-1 and TRBJ2-7; 11 bases fit TRBD1. CDR3 size: 14 residues. Germline CDR1 SGHRS, CDR2 YFSETQ. Unmatched junction bases numbered 6, after V lost 6 bases and J lost 4 bases. The CDR3 loop reads CASNHGQGAYEQYF. The CDR3 DNA is TGCGCCAGCAACCACGGACAGGGGGCGTACGAGCAGTACTTC.

The chain has TRBV30 and TRBJ2-7; TRBD2 might be the D (7 bases). Germline CDR1 and CDR2: GTSNPN and SVGIG (reference sequence). The CDR3 totals 16 residues. Trimming removed 0 bases from V and 2 bases from J, with 17 bases in between. DNA for the CDR3: TGTGCCTGGAGTGTACTCCCCGGGGGGCTAGCCTACGAGCAGTACTTC. Amino acids: CAWSVLPGGLAYEQYF.